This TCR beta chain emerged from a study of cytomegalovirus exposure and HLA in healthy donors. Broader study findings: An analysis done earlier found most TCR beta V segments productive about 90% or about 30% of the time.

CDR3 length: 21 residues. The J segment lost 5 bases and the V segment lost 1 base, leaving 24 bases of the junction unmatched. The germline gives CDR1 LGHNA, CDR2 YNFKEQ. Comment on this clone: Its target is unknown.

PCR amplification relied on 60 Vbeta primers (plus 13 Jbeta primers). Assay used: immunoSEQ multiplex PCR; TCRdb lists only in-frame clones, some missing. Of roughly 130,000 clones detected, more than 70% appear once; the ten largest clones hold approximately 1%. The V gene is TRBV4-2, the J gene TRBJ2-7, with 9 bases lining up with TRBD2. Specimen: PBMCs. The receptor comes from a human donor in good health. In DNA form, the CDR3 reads TGTGCCAGCAGCCAAGGTCCTACGGCGGGGACTAGCCACTTTAAAATCCACGAGCAGTACTTC. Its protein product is CASSQGPTAGTSHFKIHEQYF.